The T cell receptor (beta chain) described here comes from a study of cytomegalovirus exposure and HLA in healthy donors. Study overall: Most donors, more than 80% of over 350 genotyped, fell in the Caucasian-associated ancestry cluster.

V dropped 5 bases and J dropped 4; count of bases not matched to a gene: 6. The CDR3 contains 16 residues. The V gene's germline CDR1 is SGHVS and CDR2 FNYEAQ. PCR was performed using 60 Vbeta and 13 Jbeta primers. Some clones are missing from TCRdb's copy, which holds only in-frame ones; the method was immunoSEQ multiplex PCR. The sample shows approximately 180,000 clones, 81% of them seen only once. In nominal health when sampled, donors likely had unrecorded immune exposures nonetheless. Study-wide results and limits: TCR beta chains associated with HLA were, in a later analysis, more clonally expanded than equally common others. Most TCR sequences showed up rarely, but some public TCRs showed up in many donors.

For this clone: Its antigen is as yet unknown.

Sequences were obtained from PBMCs. This chain connects TRBV7-6 to TRBJ2-7, with 15 bases identical to TRBD2. This TCR derives from a woman in her late teens or twenties in good health and CMV-seropositive. CDR3 residues: CASSAGLAGGLYEQYF. The CDR3 DNA reads as TGTGCCAGCAGCGCGGGACTAGCGGGGGGTCTGTACGAGCAGTACTTC.